Listed here are 9 T cell receptor beta chains from one sample, sequenced in a study of T cell repertoires and HLA-DP antigens. These receptors are not linked to any known antigen. Clones were read by immunoSEQ multiplex PCR, and TCRdb kept only the in-frame ones, dropping some. The table includes almost 90,000 clones, roughly 86% detected once. Sample: CD4+ T cells from PBMCs. Source of these receptors: a man aged 50 to 59 in good health and CMV-seronegative.

The chain employs TRBV11-2 and TRBJ2-7; D uncertain. Germline V gene sequence: CDR1 SGHAT, CDR2 FQNNGV. This CDR3 has 14 amino acids. V was pared by 3 bases and J by 3 bases, with 12 bases between. The CDR3 sequence is CASSLGTKSYEQYF. CDR3 DNA sequence: TGTGCCAGCAGCTTGGGCACAAAAAGCTACGAGCAGTACTTC.

The chain combines TRBV19 with TRBJ1-1; 7 positions agree with TRBD1. Germline assignment: CDR1 LNHDA and CDR2 SQIVND (reference sequence). This CDR3 contains 14 residues. Trimming cost V 5 bases and J 5 bases; bases outside gene matches: 8. The CDR3, as DNA: TGTGCCAGTAGTCCCGACAGGGAGTTAACTGAAGCTTTCTTT. Amino acids: CASSPDRELTEAFF.

The chain couples TRBV7-9 to TRBJ2-5; 9 bases match TRBD1. With V trimmed by 4 bases and J by 5 bases, 5 bases remained unmatched. CDR3 length equals 14 residues. Per the germline V gene, CDR1 is SEHNR and CDR2 is FQNEAQ (reference sequence). The CDR3 nucleotides are TGTGCCAGCAGCTCTGGACAGGGGATCGAGACCCAGTACTTC. This gives the protein CASSSGQGIETQYF.

The chain combines TRBV19 with TRBJ1-1, with 7 bases aligning to TRBD1. The germline gives CDR1 LNHDA, CDR2 SQIVND (reference sequence). The J segment lost 0 bases and the V segment lost 5 bases, leaving 0 bases of the junction unmatched. The CDR3 consists of 13 residues. The CDR3 nucleotides are TGTGCCAGTAGTGACAGGGTGAACACTGAAGCTTTCTTT. It is translated as CASSDRVNTEAFF.

A word on this clone: Its ends do not fully match the called genes, so a read error is possible. The rearrangement links TRBV6-5 to TRBJ2-7; 13 bases line up with TRBD2. Looked up from germline, CDR1 is MNHEY and CDR2 is SVGAGI. The CDR3 length is 16 residues. The CDR3 region has the DNA TGTGCCAGCAGTTATCCACTAGCGGGAGGGTCCTCCGAGCAGTACTTC. Amino acids: CASSYPLAGGSSEQYF.

This rearrangement joins TRBV9 to TRBJ2-1, with D hard to call. CDR3 length: 13 residues. Germline V gives CDR1 SGDLS, CDR2 YYNGEE. V was pared by 2 bases and J by 9 bases, with 12 bases between. The CDR3 DNA is TGTGCCAGCAGCGTGGGCCAAACGGGTGAGCAGTTCTTC. As protein: CASSVGQTGEQFF.

V and J are TRBV5-5 and TRBJ2-7; 10 positions agree with TRBD1. CDR1 is SGHKS and CDR2 is YYEKEE in the germline V gene (reference sequence). The J segment lost 1 base and the V segment lost 4 bases, leaving 5 bases of the junction unmatched. This CDR3 spans 15 amino acids. The CDR3 protein is CASSLGTGVSYEQYF. DNA for the CDR3: TGTGCCAGCAGCCTAGGGACAGGGGTTTCCTACGAGCAGTACTTC.

In nucleotides, the CDR3 is TGTGCCAGCCATCGATGGACTTCTCATGGCTACACCTTC. Protein: CASHRWTSHGYTF. The V gene is TRBV5-4, the J gene TRBJ1-2; D not resolved. This CDR3 has 13 amino acids. Trimming left V 7 bases short and J 6 bases short, with 16 bases between. The germline V gene encodes CDR1 SGHNT and CDR2 YYREEE (reference sequence).

The chain employs TRBV7-6 and TRBJ2-2; D ambiguous. The CDR3 spans 16 residues. Per the germline V gene, CDR1 is SGHVS and CDR2 is FNYEAQ. The V end lost 4 bases, the J end lost 3 bases, and 15 bases lay between the germline ends. The CDR3 coding sequence is TGTGCCAGCAGCTCAAGGAGTCCAGGATACACCGGGGAGCTGTTTTTT. Translation gives CASSSRSPGYTGELFF.